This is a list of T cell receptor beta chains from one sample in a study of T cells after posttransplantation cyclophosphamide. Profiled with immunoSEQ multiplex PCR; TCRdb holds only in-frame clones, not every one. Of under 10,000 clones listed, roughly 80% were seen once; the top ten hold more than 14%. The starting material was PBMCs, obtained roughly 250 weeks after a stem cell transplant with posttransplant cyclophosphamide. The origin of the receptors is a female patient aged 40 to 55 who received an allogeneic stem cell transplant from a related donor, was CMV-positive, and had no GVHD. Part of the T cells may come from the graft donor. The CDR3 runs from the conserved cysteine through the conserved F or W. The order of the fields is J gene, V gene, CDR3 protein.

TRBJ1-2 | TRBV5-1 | CASSLETGRSYTF
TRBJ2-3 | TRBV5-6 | CASSLEVGARTDTQYF
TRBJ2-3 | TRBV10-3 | CAVRSTDTQYF
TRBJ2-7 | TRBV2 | CASRTTGQGTYEQYF
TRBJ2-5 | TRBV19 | CASSIGGTVVRETQYF
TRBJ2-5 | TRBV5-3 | CARSPMTVQETQYF
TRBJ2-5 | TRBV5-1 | CASSLDSGTQETQYF
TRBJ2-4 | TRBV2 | CASSEDETGATKNIQYF
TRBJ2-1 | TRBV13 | CASSLIREKNEQFF
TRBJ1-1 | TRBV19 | CASTPGTEAFF
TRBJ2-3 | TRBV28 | CASSSGGAGSGDTQYF
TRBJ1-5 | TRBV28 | CASSYPNSYQPQHF
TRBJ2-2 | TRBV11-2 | CASSPTGAVGELFF
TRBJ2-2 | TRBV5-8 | CASSPGTSGYNTGELFF
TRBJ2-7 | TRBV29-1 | CSVGTGTGGYEQYF
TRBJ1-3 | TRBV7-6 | CASSLSQGDGNTIYF
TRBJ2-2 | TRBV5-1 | CASSLRLAGVAGELFF
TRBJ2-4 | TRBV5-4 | CASSTGAGGDKNIQYF
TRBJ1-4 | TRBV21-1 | CASSTRFDDKARGSIPSNEKLFF
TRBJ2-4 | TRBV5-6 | CASSLGGSQNIQYF
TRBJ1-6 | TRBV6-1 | CASSRGQGVNSPLHF
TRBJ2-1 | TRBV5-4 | CASSLSSGPSNEQFF
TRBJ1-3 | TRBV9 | CASSSRTGVYGNTIYF
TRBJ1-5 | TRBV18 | CASSLSRANQPQHF
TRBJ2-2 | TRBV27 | CASSFSGGGTGELFF
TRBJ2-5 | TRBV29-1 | CSVDSGGAGETQYF
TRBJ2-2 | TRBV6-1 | CASPRGGNTGELFF